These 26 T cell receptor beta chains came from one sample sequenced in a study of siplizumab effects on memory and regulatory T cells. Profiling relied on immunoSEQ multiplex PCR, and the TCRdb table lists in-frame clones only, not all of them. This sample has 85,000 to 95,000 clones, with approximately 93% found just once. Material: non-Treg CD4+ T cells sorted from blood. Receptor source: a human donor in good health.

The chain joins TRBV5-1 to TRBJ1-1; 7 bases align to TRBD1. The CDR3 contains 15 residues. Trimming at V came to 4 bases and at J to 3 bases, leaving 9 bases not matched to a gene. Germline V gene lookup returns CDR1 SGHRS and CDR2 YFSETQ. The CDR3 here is CASSGAAGQYTEAFF. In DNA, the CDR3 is TGCGCCAGCAGCGGAGCTGCGGGACAGTACACTGAAGCTTTCTTT.

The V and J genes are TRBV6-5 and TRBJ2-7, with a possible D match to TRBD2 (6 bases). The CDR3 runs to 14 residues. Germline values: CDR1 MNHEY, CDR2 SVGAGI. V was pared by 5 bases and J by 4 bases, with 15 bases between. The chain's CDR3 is CASSRYGGWYEQYF. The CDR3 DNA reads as TGTGCCAGCAGTCGTTATGGGGGGTGGTACGAGCAGTACTTC.

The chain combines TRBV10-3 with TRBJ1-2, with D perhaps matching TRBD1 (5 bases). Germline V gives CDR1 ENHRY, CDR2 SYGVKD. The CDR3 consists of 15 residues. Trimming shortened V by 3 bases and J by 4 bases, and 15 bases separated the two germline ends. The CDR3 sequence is CAISDGQGGPYGYTF. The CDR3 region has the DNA TGTGCCATCAGTGATGGGCAGGGAGGGCCCTATGGCTACACCTTC.

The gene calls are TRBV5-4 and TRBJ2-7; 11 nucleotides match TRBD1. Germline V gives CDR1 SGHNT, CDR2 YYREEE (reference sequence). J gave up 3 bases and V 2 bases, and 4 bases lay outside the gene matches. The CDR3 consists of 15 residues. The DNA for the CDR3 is TGTGCCAGCAGCTTAGCCGGGACAGGGGGCTACGAGCAGTACTTC. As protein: CASSLAGTGGYEQYF.

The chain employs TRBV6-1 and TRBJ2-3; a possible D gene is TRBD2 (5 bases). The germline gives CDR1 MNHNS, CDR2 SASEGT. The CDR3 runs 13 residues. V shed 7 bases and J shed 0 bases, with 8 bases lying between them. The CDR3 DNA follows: TGTGCCAGCACCCCGGGGAGCACAGATACGCAGTATTTT. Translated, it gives CASTPGSTDTQYF.

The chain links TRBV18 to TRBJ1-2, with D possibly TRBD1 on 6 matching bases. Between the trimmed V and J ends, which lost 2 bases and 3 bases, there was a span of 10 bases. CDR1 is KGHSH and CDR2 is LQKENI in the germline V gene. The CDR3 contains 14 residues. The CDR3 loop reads CASSPKPGDYGYTF. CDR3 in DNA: TGTGCCAGCTCACCAAAGCCAGGGGACTATGGCTACACCTTC. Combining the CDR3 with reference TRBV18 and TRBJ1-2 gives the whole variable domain NAGVMQNPRHLVRRRGQEARLRCSPMKGHSHVYWYRQLPEEGLKFMVYLQKENIIDESGMPKERFSAEFPKEGPSILRIQQVVRGDSAAYFCASSPKPGDYGYTFGSGTRLTVV.

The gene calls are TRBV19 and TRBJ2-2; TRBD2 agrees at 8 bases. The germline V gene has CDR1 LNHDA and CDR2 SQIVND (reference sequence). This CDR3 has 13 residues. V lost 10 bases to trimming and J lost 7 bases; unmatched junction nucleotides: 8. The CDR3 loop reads CATRGGYSGELFF. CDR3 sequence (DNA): TGTGCCACCCGGGGGGGGTACAGCGGGGAGCTGTTTTTT.

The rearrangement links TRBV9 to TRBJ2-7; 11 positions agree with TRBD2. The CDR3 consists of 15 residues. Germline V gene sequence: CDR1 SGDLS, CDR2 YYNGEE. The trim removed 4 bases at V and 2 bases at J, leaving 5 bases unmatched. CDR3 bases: TGTGCCAGCAGCACCGGACTAGCGGGCACCTACGAGCAGTACTTC. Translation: CASSTGLAGTYEQYF.

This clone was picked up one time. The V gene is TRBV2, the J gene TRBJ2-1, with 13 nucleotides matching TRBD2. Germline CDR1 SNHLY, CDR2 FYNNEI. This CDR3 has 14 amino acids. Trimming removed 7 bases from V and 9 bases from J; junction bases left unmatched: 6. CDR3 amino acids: CASTRTSGSTEQFF. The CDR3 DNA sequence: TGTGCCAGCACAAGGACTAGCGGGAGCACTGAGCAGTTCTTC. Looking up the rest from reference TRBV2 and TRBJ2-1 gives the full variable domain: EPEVTQTPSHQVTQMGQEVILRCVPISNHLYFYWYRQILGQKVEFLVSFYNNEISEKSEIFDDQFSVERPDGSNFTLKIRSTKLEDSAMYFCASTRTSGSTEQFFGPGTRLTVL.

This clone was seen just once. The CDR3 loop reads CASSLGGDEQYF. The DNA of the CDR3 is TGCGCCAGCAGCTTGGGGGGGGACGAGCAGTACTTC. V and J are TRBV5-1 and TRBJ2-7; D is possibly TRBD2 (6 bases). Trimming shortened V by 0 bases and J by 5 bases, and 6 bases separated the two germline ends. Germline values: CDR1 SGHRS, CDR2 YFSETQ. The CDR3 consists of 12 residues.

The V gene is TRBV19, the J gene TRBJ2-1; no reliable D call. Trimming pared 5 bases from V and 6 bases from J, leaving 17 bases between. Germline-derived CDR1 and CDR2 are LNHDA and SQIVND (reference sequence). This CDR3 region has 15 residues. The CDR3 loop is CASSRIVPLSNEQFF. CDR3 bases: TGTGCCAGTAGTCGGATCGTTCCCCTCAGCAATGAGCAGTTCTTC.

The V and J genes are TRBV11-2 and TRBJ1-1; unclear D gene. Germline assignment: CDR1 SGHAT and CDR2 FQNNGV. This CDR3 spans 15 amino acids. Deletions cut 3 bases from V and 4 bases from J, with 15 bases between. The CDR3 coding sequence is TGTGCCAGCAGCTTTATCGACATGGAGAGCACTGAAGCTTTCTTT. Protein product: CASSFIDMESTEAFF.

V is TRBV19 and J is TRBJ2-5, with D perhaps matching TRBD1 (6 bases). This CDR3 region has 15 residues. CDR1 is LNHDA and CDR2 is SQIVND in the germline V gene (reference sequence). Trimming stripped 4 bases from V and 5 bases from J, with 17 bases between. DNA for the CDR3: TGTGCCAGTAGTACCGGTACAGGGTTGGGTGAGACCCAGTACTTC. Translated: CASSTGTGLGETQYF. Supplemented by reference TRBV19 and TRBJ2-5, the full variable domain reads DGGITQSPKYLFRKEGQNVTLSCEQNLNHDAMYWYRQDPGQGLRLIYYSQIVNDFQKGDIAEGYSVSREKKESFPLTVTSAQKNPTAFYLCASSTGTGLGETQYFGPGTRLLVL.

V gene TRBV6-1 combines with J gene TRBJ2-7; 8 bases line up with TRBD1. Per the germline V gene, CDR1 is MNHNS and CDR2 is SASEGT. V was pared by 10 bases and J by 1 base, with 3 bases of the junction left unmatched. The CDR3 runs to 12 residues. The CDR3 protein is CATGDRSYEQYF. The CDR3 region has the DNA TGTGCCACCGGGGACAGGTCCTACGAGCAGTACTTC.

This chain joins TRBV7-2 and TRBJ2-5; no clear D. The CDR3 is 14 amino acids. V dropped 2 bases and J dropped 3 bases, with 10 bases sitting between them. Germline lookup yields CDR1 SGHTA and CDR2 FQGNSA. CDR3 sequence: CASSLRRTEETQYF. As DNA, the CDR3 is TGTGCCAGCAGCTTACGCAGAACCGAAGAGACCCAGTACTTC. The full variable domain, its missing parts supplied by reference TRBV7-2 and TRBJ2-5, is GAGVSQSPSNKVTEKGKDVELRCDPISGHTALYWYRQSLGQGLEFLIYFQGNSAPDKSGLPSDRFSAERTGGSVSTLTIQRTQQEDSAVYLCASSLRRTEETQYFGPGTRLLVL.

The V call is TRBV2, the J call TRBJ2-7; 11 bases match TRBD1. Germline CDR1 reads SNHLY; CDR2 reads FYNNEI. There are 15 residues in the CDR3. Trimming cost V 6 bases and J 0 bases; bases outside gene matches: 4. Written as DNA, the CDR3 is TGTGCCAGCAGCGCCGGGACAGGGGGCTCCTACGAGCAGTACTTC. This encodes CASSAGTGGSYEQYF.

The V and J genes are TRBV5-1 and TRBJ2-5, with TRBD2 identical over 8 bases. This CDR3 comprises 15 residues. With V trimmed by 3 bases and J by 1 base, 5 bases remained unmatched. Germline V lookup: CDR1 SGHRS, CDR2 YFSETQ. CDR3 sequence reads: CASSWGSGVQETQYF. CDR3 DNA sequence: TGCGCCAGCAGCTGGGGTAGCGGGGTCCAAGAGACCCAGTACTTC.

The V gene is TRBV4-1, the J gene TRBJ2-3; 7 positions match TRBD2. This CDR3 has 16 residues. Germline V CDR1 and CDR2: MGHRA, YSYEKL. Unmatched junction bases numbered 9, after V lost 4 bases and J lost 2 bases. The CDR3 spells CASSLGDYDYTDTQYF. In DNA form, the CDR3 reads TGCGCCAGCAGCCTCGGGGACTACGACTACACAGATACGCAGTATTTT.

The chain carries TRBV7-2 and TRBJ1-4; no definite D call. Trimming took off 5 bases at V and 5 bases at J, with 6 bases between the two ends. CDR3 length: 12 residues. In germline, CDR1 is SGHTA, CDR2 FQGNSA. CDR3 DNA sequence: TGTGCCAGCAGCGAAACAAATGAAAAACTGTTTTTT. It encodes CASSETNEKLFF. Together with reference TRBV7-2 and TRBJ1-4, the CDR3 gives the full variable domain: GAGVSQSPSNKVTEKGKDVELRCDPISGHTALYWYRQSLGQGLEFLIYFQGNSAPDKSGLPSDRFSAERTGGSVSTLTIQRTQQEDSAVYLCASSETNEKLFFGSGTQLSVL.

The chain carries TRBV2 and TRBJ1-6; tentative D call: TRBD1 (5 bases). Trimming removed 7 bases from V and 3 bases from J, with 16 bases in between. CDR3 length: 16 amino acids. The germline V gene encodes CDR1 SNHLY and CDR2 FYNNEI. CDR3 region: CASTPGLGNYNSPLHF. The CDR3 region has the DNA TGTGCCAGCACCCCGGGGCTCGGTAACTATAATTCACCCCTCCACTTT. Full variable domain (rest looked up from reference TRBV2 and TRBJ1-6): EPEVTQTPSHQVTQMGQEVILRCVPISNHLYFYWYRQILGQKVEFLVSFYNNEISEKSEIFDDQFSVERPDGSNFTLKIRSTKLEDSAMYFCASTPGLGNYNSPLHFGNGTRLTVT.

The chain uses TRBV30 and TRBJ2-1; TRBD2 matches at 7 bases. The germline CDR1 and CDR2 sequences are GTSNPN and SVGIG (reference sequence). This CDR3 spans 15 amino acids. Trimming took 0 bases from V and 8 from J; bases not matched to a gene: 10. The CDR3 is CAWSVKLAQLDEQFF. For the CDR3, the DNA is TGTGCCTGGAGTGTAAAACTAGCGCAACTCGATGAGCAGTTCTTC.

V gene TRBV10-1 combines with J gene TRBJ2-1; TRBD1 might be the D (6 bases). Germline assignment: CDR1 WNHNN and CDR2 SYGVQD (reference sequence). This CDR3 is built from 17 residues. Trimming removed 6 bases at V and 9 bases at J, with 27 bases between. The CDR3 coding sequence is TGCGCCAGCAGGCCAGGTGGGCCTGGCCAATACAGGGCTGAGCAGTTCTTC. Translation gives CASRPGGPGQYRAEQFF.

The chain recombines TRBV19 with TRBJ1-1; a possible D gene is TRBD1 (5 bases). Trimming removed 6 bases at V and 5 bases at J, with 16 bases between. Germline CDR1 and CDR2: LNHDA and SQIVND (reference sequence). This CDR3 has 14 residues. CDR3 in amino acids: CASRWDPRRTEAFF. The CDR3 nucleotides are TGTGCCAGTAGATGGGACCCCAGAAGGACTGAAGCTTTCTTT.

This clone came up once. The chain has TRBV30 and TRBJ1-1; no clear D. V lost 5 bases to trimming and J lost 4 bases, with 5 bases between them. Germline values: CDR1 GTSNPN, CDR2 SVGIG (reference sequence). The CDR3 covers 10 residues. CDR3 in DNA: TGTGCCTGGGGTTTCACTGAAGCTTTCTTT. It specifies CAWGFTEAFF.

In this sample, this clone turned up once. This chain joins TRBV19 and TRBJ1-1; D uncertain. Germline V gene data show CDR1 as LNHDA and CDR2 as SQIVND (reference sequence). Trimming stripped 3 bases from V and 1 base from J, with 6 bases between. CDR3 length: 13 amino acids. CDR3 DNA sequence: TGTGCCAGTAGTATTTCGGGGAACACTGAAGCTTTCTTT. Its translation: CASSISGNTEAFF. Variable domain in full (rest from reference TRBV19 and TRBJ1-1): DGGITQSPKYLFRKEGQNVTLSCEQNLNHDAMYWYRQDPGQGLRLIYYSQIVNDFQKGDIAEGYSVSREKKESFPLTVTSAQKNPTAFYLCASSISGNTEAFFGQGTRLTVV.

The CDR3 DNA sequence: TGTGCCAGTAGTATTGGTGGGGGCCAAGAGACCCAGTACTTC. Translation gives CASSIGGGQETQYF. The chain couples TRBV19 to TRBJ2-5; possibly TRBD1 or TRBD2 for D (5 bases each). Germline lookup yields CDR1 LNHDA and CDR2 SQIVND (reference sequence). The CDR3 totals 14 residues. V lost 3 bases and J 1 base, leaving 9 bases between the germline ends.